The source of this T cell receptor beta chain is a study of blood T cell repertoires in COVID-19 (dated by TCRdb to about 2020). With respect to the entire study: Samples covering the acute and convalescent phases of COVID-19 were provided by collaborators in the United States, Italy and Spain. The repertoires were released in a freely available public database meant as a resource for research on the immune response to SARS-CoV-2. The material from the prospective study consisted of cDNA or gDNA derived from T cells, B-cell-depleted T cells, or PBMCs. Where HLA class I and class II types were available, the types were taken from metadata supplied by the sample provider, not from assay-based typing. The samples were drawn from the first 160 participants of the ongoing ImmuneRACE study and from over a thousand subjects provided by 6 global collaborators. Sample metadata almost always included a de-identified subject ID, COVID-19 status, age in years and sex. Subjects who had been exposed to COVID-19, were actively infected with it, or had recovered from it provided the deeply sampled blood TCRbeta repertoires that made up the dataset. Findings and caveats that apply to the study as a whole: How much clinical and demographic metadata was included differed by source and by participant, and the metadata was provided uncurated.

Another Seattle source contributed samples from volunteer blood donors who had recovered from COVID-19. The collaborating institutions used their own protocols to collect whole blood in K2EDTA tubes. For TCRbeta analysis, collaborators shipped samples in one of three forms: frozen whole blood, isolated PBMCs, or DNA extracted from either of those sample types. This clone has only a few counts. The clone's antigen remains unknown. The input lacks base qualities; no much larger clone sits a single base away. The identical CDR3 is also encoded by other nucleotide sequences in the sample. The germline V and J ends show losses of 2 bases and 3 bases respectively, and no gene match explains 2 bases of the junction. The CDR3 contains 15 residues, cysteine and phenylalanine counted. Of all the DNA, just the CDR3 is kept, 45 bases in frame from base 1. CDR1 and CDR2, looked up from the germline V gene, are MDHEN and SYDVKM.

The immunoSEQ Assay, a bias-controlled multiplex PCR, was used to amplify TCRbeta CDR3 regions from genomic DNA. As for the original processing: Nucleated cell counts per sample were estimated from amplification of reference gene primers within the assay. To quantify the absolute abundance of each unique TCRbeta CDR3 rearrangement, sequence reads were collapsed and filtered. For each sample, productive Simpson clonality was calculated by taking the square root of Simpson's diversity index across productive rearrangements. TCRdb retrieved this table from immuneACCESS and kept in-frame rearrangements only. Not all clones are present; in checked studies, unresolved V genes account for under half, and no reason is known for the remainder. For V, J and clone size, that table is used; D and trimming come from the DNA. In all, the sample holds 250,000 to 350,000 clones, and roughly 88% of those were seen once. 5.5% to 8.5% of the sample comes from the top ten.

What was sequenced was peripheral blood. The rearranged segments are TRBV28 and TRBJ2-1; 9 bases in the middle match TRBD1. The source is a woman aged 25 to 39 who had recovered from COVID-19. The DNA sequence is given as TGTGCCAGCAGTTTACCGGGACAGGGCTACAATGAGCAGTTCTTC. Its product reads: CASSLPGQGYNEQFF.